This entry features one T cell receptor (beta chain) sequence. In germline, CDR1 is SGHRS, CDR2 YFSETQ. The V segment lost 0 bases and the J segment 4 bases; nucleotides outside the gene matches: 5. This CDR3 has 15 amino acids. This record comes from a study of blood T cell repertoires in COVID-19. Study-wide background: From the United States, Italy and Spain came samples of acute and convalescent COVID-19. Nucleic acid was either cDNA or gDNA, and it came from T cells, B-cell-depleted T cells, or PBMCs.

Patients of the Seattle cohort, enrolled during active infection, were followed longitudinally. Sequencing used immunoSEQ multiplex PCR; TCRdb keeps in-frame clones, though not all of them. The table lists 220,000 or so clones, around 83% of them singletons. Sequencing input: peripheral blood. V and J are TRBV5-1 and TRBJ1-2, with 8 nucleotides matching TRBD1. This TCR was recovered from a woman of 80 years or more with COVID-19, enrolled during active disease. CDR3 sequence (DNA): TGCGCCAGCAGCTTGGCGACAGGGGAGGGCTATGGCTACACCTTC. It encodes CASSLATGEGYGYTF.